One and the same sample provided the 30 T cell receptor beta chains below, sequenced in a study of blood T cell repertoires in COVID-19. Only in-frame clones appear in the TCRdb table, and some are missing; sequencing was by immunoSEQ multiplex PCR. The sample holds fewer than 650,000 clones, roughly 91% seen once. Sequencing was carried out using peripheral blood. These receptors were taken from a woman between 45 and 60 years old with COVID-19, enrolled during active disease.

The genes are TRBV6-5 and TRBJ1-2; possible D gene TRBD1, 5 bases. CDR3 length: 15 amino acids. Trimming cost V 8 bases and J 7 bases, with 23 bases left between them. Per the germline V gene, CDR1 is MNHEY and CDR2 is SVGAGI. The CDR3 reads CASRLAGKESSGYTF. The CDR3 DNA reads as TGTGCCAGCCGCCTCGCAGGGAAGGAATCAAGTGGCTACACCTTC.

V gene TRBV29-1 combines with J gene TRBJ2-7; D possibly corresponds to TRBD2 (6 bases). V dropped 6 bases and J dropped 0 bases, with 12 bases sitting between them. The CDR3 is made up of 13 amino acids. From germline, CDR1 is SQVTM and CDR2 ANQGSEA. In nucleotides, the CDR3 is TGCAGCGTCGCGGACGGGAGCTCCTACGAGCAGTACTTC. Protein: CSVADGSSYEQYF.

CDR3 residues: CASSSDRRSYNSPLHF. CDR3 nucleotides: TGTGCCAGCAGCTCGGACAGGAGGTCCTATAATTCACCCCTCCACTTT. V gene TRBV5-6 combines with J gene TRBJ1-6; 7 nucleotides line up with TRBD1. The germline V gene encodes CDR1 SGHDT and CDR2 YYEEEE. J gave up 1 base and V 3 bases, and 4 bases lay outside the gene matches. The CDR3 runs to 16 residues.

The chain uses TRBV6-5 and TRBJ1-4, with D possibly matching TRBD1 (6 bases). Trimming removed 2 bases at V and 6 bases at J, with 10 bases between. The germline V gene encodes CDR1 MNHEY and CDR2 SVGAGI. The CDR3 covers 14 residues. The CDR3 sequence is CASSYGGADEKLFF. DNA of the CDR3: TGTGCCAGCAGTTACGGGGGGGCGGATGAAAAACTGTTTTTT.

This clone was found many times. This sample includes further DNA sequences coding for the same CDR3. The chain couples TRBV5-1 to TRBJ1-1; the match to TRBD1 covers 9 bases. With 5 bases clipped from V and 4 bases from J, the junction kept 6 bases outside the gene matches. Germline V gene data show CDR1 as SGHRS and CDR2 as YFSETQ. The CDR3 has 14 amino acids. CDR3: CASRSGQGSTEAFF. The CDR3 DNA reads TGCGCCAGCAGAAGCGGACAGGGGAGCACTGAAGCTTTCTTT.

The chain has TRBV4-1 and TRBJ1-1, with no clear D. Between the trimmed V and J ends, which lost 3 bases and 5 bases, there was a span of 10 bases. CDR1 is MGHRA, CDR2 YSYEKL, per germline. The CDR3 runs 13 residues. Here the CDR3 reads CASSHRRETEAFF. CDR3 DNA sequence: TGCGCCAGCAGCCATAGGAGGGAAACTGAAGCTTTCTTT.

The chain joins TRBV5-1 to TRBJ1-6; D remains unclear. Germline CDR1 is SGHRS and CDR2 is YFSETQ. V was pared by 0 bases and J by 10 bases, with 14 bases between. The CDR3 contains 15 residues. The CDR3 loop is CASSLGQDSNSPLHF. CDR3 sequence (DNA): TGCGCCAGCAGCTTGGGGCAGGATAGTAACTCACCCCTCCACTTT.

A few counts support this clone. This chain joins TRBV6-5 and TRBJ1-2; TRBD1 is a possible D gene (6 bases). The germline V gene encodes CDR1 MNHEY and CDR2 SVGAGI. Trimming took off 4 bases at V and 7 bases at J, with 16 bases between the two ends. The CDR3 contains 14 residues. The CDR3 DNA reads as TGTGCCAGCAGTTCCGCAGGGGTATTAGGTGGCTACACCTTC. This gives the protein CASSSAGVLGGYTF.

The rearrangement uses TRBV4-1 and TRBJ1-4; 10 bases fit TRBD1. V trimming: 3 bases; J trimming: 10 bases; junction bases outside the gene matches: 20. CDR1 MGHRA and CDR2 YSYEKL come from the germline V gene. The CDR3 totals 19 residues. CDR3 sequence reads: CASSHFGFSAGQGRSKLFF. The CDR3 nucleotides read TGCGCCAGCAGCCATTTTGGGTTTTCGGCGGGACAGGGGCGGTCAAAACTGTTTTTT.

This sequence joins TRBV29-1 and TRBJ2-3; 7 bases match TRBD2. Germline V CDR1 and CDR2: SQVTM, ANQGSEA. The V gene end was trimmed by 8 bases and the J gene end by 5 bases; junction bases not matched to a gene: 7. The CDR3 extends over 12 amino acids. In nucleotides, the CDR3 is TGCAGCACTCGGGAGGTTGGAGATACGCAGTATTTT. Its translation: CSTREVGDTQYF.

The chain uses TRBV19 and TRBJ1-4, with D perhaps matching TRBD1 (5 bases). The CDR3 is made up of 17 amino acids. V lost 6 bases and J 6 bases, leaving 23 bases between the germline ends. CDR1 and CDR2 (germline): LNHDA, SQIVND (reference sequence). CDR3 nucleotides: TGTGCCAGTAGCCTGACAGTGATGGAAGGTACCGATGAAAAACTGTTTTTT. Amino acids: CASSLTVMEGTDEKLFF.

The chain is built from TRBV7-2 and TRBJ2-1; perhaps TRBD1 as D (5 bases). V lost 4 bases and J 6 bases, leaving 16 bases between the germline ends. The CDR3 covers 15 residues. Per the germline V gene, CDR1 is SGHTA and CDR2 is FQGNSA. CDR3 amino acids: CASSSPRVVSNEQFF. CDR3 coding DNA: TGTGCCAGCAGCTCGCCCAGGGTGGTAAGCAATGAGCAGTTCTTC.

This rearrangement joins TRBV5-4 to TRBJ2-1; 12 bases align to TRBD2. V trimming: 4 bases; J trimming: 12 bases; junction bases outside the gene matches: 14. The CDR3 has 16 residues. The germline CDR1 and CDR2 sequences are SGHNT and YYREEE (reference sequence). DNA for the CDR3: TGTGCCAGCAGCACACTAGCGGGGGGTTCCTTGGGCGGGCAGTTCTTC. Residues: CASSTLAGGSLGGQFF.

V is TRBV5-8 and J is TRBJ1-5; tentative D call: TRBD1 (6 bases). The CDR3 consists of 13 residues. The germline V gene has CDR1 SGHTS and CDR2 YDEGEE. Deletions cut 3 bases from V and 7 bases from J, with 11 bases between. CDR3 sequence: CASSSNTGQPQHF. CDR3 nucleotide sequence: TGTGCCAGCAGCTCCAATACAGGGCAGCCCCAGCATTTT.

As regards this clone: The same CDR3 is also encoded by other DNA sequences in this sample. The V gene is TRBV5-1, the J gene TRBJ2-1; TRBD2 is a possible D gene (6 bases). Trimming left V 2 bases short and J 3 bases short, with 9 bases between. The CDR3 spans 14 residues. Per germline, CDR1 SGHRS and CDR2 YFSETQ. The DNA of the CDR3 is TGCGCCAGCAGCTTAGCGGGCAGCTACAATGAGCAGTTCTTC. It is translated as CASSLAGSYNEQFF.

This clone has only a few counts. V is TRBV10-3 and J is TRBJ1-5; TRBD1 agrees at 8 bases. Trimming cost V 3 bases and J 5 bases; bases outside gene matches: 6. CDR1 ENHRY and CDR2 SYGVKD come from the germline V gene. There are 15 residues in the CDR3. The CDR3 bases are TGTGCCATCAGTGATCGACAGGGGAGGGATCAGCCCCAGCATTTT. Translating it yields CAISDRQGRDQPQHF.

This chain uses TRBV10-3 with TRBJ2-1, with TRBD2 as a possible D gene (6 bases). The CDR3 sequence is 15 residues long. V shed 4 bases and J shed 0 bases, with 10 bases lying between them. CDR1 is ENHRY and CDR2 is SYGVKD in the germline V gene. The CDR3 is CAISGGVSSYNEQFF. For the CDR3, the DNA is TGTGCCATCAGTGGGGGGGTTAGCTCCTACAATGAGCAGTTCTTC.

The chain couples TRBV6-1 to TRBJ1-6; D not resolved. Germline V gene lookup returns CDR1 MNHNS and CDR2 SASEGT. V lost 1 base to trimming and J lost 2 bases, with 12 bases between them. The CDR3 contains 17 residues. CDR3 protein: CASSEVPGITYNSPLHF. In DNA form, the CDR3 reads TGTGCCAGCAGTGAAGTTCCGGGGATCACCTATAATTCACCCCTCCACTTT.

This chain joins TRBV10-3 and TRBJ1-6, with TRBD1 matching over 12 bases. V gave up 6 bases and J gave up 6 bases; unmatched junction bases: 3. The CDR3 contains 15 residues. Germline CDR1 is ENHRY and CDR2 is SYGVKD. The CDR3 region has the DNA TGTGCCATCAGCCCGGGACAGGGGGCTAATTCACCCCTCCACTTT. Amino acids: CAISPGQGANSPLHF.

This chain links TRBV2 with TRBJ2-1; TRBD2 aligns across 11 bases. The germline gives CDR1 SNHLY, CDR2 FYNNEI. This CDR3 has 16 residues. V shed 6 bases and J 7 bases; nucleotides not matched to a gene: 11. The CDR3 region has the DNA TGTGCCAGCAGAGGGACTAGCGGCGGCAGTAGGAATGAGCAGTTCTTC. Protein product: CASRGTSGGSRNEQFF.

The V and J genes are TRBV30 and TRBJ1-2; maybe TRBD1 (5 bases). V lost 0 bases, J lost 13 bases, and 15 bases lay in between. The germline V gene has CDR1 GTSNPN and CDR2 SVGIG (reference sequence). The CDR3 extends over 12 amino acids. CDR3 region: CAWSVQEGPGTF. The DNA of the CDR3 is TGTGCCTGGAGTGTACAGGAGGGCCCTGGCACCTTC. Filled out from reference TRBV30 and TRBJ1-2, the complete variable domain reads SQTIHQWPATLVQPVGSPLSLECTVEGTSNPNLYWYRQAAGRGLQLLFYSVGIGQISSEVPQNLSASRPQDRQFILSSKKLLLSDSGFYLCAWSVQEGPGTFGSGTRLTVV.

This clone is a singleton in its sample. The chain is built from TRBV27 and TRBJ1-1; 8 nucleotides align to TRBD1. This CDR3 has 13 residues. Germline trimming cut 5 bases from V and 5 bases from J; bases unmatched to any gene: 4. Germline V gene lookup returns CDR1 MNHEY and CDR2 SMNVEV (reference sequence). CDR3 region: CASSGTGLTEAFF. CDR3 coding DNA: TGTGCCAGCAGTGGGACAGGTTTGACTGAAGCTTTCTTT.

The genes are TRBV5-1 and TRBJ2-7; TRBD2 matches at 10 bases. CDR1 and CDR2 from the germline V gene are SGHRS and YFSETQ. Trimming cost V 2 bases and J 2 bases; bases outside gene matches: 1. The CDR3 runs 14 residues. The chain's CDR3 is CASSFTSGAYEQYF. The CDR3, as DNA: TGCGCCAGCAGCTTTACTAGCGGGGCCTACGAGCAGTACTTC.

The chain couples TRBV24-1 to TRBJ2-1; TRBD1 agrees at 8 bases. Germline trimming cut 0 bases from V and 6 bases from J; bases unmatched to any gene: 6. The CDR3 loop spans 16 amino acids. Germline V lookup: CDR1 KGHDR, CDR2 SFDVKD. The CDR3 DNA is TGTGCCACCAGTGATTTGCGGACAGGGCCCCGCAATGAGCAGTTCTTC. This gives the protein CATSDLRTGPRNEQFF.

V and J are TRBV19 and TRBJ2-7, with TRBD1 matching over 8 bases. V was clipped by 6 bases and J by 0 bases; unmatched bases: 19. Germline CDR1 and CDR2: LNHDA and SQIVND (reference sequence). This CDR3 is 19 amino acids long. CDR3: CASSPLGTGKTSSSYEQYF. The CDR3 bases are TGTGCCAGTAGCCCACTCGGGACAGGCAAGACGTCGAGCTCCTACGAGCAGTACTTC.

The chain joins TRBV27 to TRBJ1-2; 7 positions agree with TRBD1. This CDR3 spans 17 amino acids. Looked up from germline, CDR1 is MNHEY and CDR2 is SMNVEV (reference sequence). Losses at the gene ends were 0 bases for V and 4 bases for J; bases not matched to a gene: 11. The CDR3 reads CASSLSRVGTAIYGYTF. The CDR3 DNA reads TGTGCCAGCAGTTTATCTAGGGTGGGGACAGCCATCTATGGCTACACCTTC.

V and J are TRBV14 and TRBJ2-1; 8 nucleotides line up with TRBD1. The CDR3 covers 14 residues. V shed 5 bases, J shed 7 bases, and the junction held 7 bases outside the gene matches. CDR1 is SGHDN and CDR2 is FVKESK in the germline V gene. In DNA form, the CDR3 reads TGTGCCAGCAGCGTACGACAGGGGACGAATGAGCAGTTCTTC. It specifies CASSVRQGTNEQFF. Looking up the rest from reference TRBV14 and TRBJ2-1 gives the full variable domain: EAGVTQFPSHSVIEKGQTVTLRCDPISGHDNLYWYRRVMGKEIKFLLHFVKESKQDESGMPNNRFLAERTGGTYSTLKVQPAELEDSGVYFCASSVRQGTNEQFFGPGTRLTVL.

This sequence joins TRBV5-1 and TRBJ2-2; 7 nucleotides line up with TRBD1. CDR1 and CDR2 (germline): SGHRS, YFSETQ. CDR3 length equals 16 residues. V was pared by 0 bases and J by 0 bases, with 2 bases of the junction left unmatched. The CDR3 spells CASSLAGTANTGELFF. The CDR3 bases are TGCGCCAGCAGCTTGGCGGGGACAGCGAACACCGGGGAGCTGTTTTTT.

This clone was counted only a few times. The CDR3 nucleotides read TGCGCCAGCAGTTCGCTTAGCGGGGGGATGGATGAGCAGTTCTTC. Translating it yields CASSSLSGGMDEQFF. This chain joins TRBV10-1 and TRBJ2-1; 10 positions agree with TRBD2. Germline loops: CDR1 WNHNN, CDR2 SYGVQD (reference sequence). V was clipped by 5 bases and J by 8 bases; unmatched bases: 9. The CDR3 sequence is 15 residues long.

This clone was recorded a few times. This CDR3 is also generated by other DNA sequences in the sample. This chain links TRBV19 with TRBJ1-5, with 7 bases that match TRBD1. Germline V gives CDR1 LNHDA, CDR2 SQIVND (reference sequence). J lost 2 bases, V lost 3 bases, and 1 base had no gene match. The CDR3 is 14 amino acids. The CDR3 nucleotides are TGTGCCAGTAGTATCACAGGGGGCAATCAGCCCCAGCATTTT. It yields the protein CASSITGGNQPQHF.